This TCR beta chain derives from a study of cytomegalovirus exposure and HLA in healthy donors. Each donor was nominally healthy when sampled (though unrecorded immune exposures were likely). This PCR relied on a set of 60 Vbeta primers and 13 Jbeta primers. This table comes from immunoSEQ multiplex PCR, and its TCRdb copy is limited to in-frame clones, with some not included. Of about 180,000 clones in the sample, 70% to 80% are singletons; the top ten hold about 1.5%. V was pared by 4 bases and J by 3 bases, with 10 bases between. The CDR3 covers 14 residues. The germline CDR1 and CDR2 sequences are GTSNPN and SVGIG (reference sequence).

The sequenced sample was PBMCs. This TCR came from a man aged 18-30 years in good health and CMV-seronegative. The chain joins TRBV30 to TRBJ1-6; the D gene is possibly TRBD1 (5 bases). The CDR3 DNA reads as TGTGCCTGGATTATGACAGTCTATAATTCACCCCTCCACTTT. Its translation: CAWIMTVYNSPLHF.